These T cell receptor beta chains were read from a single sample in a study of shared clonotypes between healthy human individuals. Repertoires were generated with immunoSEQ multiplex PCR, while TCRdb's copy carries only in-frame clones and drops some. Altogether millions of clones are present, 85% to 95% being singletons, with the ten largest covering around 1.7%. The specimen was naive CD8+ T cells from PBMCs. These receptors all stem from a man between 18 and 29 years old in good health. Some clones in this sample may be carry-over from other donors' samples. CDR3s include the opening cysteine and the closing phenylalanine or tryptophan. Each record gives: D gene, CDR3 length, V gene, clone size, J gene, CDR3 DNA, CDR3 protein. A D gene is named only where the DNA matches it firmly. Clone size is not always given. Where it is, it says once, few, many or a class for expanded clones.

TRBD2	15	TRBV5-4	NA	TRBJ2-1	TGTGCCAGCAGCTTAAAGCGGGAAACCTACAATGAGCAGTTCTTC	CASSLKRETYNEQFF
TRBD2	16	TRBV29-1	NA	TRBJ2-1	TGCAGCGTTGAAGGTGCCGGCGGGAGGGTATACAATGAGCAGTTCTTC	CSVEGAGGRVYNEQFF
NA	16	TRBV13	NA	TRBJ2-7	TGTGCCAGCAGCTCCCGCCTCCGGGACTTGACCTACGAGCAGTACTTC	CASSSRLRDLTYEQYF
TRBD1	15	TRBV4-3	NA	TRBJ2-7	TGCGCCAGCAGCCAAGTGGGACAGAGGATTGGCGAGCAGTACTTC	CASSQVGQRIGEQYF
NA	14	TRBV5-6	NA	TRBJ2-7	TGTGCCAGCAGCTTGGGACTCGGAGACTACGAGCAGTACTTC	CASSLGLGDYEQYF
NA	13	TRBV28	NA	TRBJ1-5	TGTGCCAGCAGTTCCCATGGCAATCAGCCCCAGCATTTT	CASSSHGNQPQHF
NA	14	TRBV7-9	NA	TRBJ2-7	TGTGCCAGCAGCCCTCGGGACAACGACTACGAGCAGTACTTC	CASSPRDNDYEQYF
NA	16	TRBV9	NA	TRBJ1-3	TGTGCCAGCACGGTCCACGACTGGGTCTCTGGAAACACCATATATTTT	CASTVHDWVSGNTIYF
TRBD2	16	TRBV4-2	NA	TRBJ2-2	TGTGCCAGCAGCCACATTAGCGGGTCGAACACCGGGGAGCTGTTTTTT	CASSHISGSNTGELFF
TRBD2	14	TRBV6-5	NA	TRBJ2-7	TGTGCCAGCGGGACGAATAGCGGGAGGGGCGAGCAGTACTTC	CASGTNSGRGEQYF
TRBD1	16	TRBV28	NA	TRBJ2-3	TGTGCCAGCAGCTGGGGGACAGGGGCCAGCACAGATACGCAGTATTTT	CASSWGTGASTDTQYF
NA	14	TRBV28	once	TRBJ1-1	TGTGCCAGCAGTTTGGGGACACTGAACACTGAAGCTTTCTTT	CASSLGTLNTEAFF
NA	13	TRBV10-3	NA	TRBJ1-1	TGTGCCATCAGGGGACAACTGAACACTGAAGCTTTCTTT	CAIRGQLNTEAFF
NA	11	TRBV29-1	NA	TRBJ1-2	TGCAGCGCTTGGACAGACGGTGGCTACACCTTC	CSAWTDGGYTF
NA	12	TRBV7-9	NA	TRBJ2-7	TGTGCCAGCAGCTTCGGACCCGACGAGCAGTACTTC	CASSFGPDEQYF
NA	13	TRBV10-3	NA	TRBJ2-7	TGTGCCATCAGTGAGGAATGGGCGGGCGAGCAGTACTTC	CAISEEWAGEQYF
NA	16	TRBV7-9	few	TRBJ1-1	TGTGCCAGCAGCGGACCCGGGGGAGTTGCGAACACTGAAGCTTTCTTT	CASSGPGGVANTEAFF
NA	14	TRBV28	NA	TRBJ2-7	TGTGCCAGCAGTGACACCAAACAGGACTACGAGCAGTACTTC	CASSDTKQDYEQYF
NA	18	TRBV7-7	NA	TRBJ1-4	TGTGCCAGCTACCCCAGTAGTGTTGGACGGGTGAATCGTGAAAAACTGTTTTTT	CASYPSSVGRVNREKLFF
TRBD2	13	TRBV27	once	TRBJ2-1	TGTGCCAGCAGCCTTAGCGGACTAGATGAGCAGTTCTTC	CASSLSGLDEQFF
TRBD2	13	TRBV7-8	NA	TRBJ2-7	TGTGCCAGCAGCTGGGGACTAGCGGGAGAGCAGTACTTC	CASSWGLAGEQYF
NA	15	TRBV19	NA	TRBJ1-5	TGTGCCAGTAGTATAGTAGGGGGGGCCGGGCAGCCCCAGCATTTT	CASSIVGGAGQPQHF
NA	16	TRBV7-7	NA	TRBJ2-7	TGTGCCAGCAGCTTAGGGGGACCGCTTCCTATCTACGAGCAGTACTTC	CASSLGGPLPIYEQYF
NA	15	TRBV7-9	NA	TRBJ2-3	TGTGCCAGCAGAACAACTCCGGGACAAACAGATACGCAGTATTTT	CASRTTPGQTDTQYF
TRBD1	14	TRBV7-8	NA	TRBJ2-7	TGTGCCAGCAGCTCGACAGGGGGCGAGTACGAGCAGTACTTC	CASSSTGGEYEQYF
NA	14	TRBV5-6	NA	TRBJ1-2	TGTGCCAGCAGCTTGATGGGGATACTCTATGGCTACACCTTC	CASSLMGILYGYTF
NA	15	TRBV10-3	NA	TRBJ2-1	TGTGCCATCAGTGAGTCGCAGGGGATTTACAATGAGCAGTTCTTC	CAISESQGIYNEQFF
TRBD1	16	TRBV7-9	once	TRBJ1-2	TGTGCCAGCAGCTCCCGGAACAGGGGATTTCACTATGGCTACACCTTC	CASSSRNRGFHYGYTF
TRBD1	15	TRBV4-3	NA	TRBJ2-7	TGCGCCAGCAGCCAGTCTTACAGGGGTACCTACGAGCAGTACTTC	CASSQSYRGTYEQYF
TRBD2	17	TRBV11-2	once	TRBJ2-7	TGTGCCAGCAGTCGGACTAGCGGGAGCACCTACTCCTACGAGCAGTACTTC	CASSRTSGSTYSYEQYF
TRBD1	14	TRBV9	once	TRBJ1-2	TGTGCCAGCAGCGGCGGACAGGCCGAATATGGCTACACCTTC	CASSGGQAEYGYTF
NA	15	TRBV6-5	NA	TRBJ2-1	TGTGCCAGCAGCCGCCTCATAGAGGGGCTCAATGAGCAGTTCTTC	CASSRLIEGLNEQFF
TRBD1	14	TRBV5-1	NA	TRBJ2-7	TGCGCCAGCAGCCCTGGACAGGGTATGGGCGAGCAGTACTTC	CASSPGQGMGEQYF
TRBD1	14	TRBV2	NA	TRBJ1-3	TGTGCCAGCAGGAGCCTAGGGGGCGGAAACACCATATATTTT	CASRSLGGGNTIYF
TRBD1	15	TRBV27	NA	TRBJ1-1	TGTGCCAGCAGACCAGACAGGGGGCGGTTCACTGAAGCTTTCTTT	CASRPDRGRFTEAFF
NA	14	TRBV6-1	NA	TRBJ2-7	TGTGCCAGCACTCCGGGGGTAGCTTTCTACGAGCAGTACTTC	CASTPGVAFYEQYF
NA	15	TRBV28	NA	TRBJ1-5	TGTGCCAGCAGTTTAGTAGGGATAAGCAATCAGCCCCAGCATTTT	CASSLVGISNQPQHF
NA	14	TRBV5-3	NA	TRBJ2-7	TGTGCCAGAAGCAAATGTTCCCGCGGGAACGAGCAGTACTTC	CARSKCSRGNEQYF
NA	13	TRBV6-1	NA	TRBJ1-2	TGTGCCTTGAATGACGGAGCCTCCTATGGCTACACCTTC	CALNDGASYGYTF
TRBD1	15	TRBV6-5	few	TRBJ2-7	TGTGCCAGCAGTTACAGAGCGACAGGGGGCTACGAGCAGTACTTC	CASSYRATGGYEQYF
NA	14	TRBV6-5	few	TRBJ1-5	TGTGCCAGCAGCCCACAACCTGGAGGGCAGCCCCAGCATTTT	CASSPQPGGQPQHF